This T cell receptor beta chain was sequenced in a study of T cells after yellow fever vaccination. About the research overall: SMART-Seq v4 Ultra Low Input served to prepare low-cell-number fractions. Study findings and constraints: Researchers noted that a small share of clonotypes showed up in both CD4 and CD8 compartments. Most primary-vaccination clones recurred post-booster (roughly 97% CD4, roughly 91% CD8).

TCRdb re-derived calls from the 5' RACE reads in MiXCR, one entry per CDR3 protein. There are 620,000 or so distinct CDR3 sequences in the sample; approximately 16% occur only once, and approximately 15% lies in the top ten. This clonotype was detected ten times or more. Its antigen is still unknown. Germline CDR1 is WSHSY and CDR2 is SAAADI. The germline V and J ends were trimmed by 2 bases and 5 bases, with 2 bases remaining between them. The CDR3 has 11 amino acids. This material consisted of PBMCs, taken around 5 days after the first yellow fever vaccination. The V gene is TRBV10-2, the J gene TRBJ2-3, with D hard to call. The source of this sequence is a man between 18 and 29 years old who received the YFV17D yellow fever vaccine. The DNA for the CDR3 is TGCGCCAGCAGTGAGGTAGATACGCAGTATTTT. Translated: CASSEVDTQYF.